This entry features one T cell receptor (beta chain) sequence. Antigen: not known. 5'-RACE, quantitative and with molecular barcodes, yielded the TCR beta libraries. TCRdb reprocessed the 5' RACE reads with MiXCR, giving one entry per CDR3 protein. The sample carries about 800,000 distinct CDR3 sequences, approximately 10% recorded once. This sample was taken from a study of CD8 T cells in ankylosing spondylitis. Whole-study results and caveats: Within peripheral blood, clones linked to disease were CD8+ and relatively rare. According to the report, clones linked to the disease were significantly enriched in matched synovial fluid samples taken from ankylosing spondylitis patients. Blood of patients with ankylosing spondylitis appeared to be characterized by a TCR beta motif of eight highly homologous variants. Reactive arthritis synovial fluid and blood previously showed some of these motif variants.

The TCR was taken from a male donor with ankylosing spondylitis. Sequenced sample: blood, either unsorted or a sorted T cell fraction (not recorded which).

CDR3 in amino acids: CSAADGYNQPQHF. CDR3 nucleotides: TGCAGTGCCGCCGACGGCTACAATCAGCCCCAGCATTTT. This rearrangement joins TRBV20-1 to TRBJ1-5; no clear D gene. This CDR3 is built from 13 residues. Germline assignment: CDR1 DFQATT and CDR2 SNEGSKA (reference sequence). Trimming cost V 6 bases and J 3 bases, with 12 bases left between them.